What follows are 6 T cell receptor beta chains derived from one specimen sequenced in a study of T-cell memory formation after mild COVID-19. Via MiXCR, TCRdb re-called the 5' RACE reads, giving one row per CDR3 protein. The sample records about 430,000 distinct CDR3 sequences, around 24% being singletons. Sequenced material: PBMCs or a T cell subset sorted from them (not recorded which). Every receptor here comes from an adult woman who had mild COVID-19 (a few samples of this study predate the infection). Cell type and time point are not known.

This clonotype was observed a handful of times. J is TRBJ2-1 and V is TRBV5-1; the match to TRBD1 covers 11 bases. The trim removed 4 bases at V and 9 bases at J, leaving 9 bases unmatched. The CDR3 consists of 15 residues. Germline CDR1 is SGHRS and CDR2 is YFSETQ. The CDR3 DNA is TGCGCCAGCAGCGCCGGACAGGGGGCTAGGGGTGAGCAGTTCTTC. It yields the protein CASSAGQGARGEQFF. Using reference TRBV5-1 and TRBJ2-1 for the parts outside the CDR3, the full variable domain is KAGVTQTPRYLIKTRGQQVTLSCSPISGHRSVSWYQQTPGQGLQFLFEYFSETQRNKGNFPGRFSGRQFSNSRSEMNVSTLELGDSALYLCASSAGQGARGEQFFGPGTRLTVL.

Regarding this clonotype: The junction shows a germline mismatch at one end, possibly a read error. Here the CDR3 DNA reads TGTGCCAGCAGCTTCGGGACAGGGCTTTTTGAATTC. This codes for CASSFGTGLFEF. The V and J genes are TRBV7-6 and TRBJ1-2; 9 bases are shared with TRBD1. This CDR3 region has 12 residues. CDR1 is SGHVS, CDR2 FNYEAQ, per germline.

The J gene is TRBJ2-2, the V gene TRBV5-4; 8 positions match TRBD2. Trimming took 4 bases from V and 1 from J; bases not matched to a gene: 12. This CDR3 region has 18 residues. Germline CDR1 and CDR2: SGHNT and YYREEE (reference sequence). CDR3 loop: CASSLPTGGYWNTGELFF. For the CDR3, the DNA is TGTGCCAGCAGCCTCCCGACGGGAGGGTATTGGAACACCGGGGAGCTGTTTTTT.

CDR3 loop: CASSTRGGAETQYF. The DNA for the CDR3 is TGTGCCAGCAGCACCCGAGGGGGGGCCGAGACCCAGTACTTC. V usage is TRBV7-2 and J usage is TRBJ2-5; the D gene is possibly TRBD2 (7 bases). The V and J ends lost 5 bases and 5 bases respectively, with 15 bases between them. The CDR3 consists of 14 residues. The germline gives CDR1 SGHTA, CDR2 FQGNSA.

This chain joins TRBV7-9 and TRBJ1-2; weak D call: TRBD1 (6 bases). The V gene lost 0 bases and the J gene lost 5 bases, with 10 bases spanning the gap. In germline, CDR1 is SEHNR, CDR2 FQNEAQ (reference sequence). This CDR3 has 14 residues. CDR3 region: CASSLAGTPYGYTF. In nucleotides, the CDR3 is TGTGCCAGCAGCTTAGCCGGGACACCTTATGGCTACACCTTC.

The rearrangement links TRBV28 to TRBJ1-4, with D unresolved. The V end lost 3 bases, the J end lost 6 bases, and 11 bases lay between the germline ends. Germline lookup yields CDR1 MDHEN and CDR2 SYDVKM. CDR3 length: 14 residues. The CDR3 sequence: CASSLGQLHEKLFF. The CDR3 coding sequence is TGTGCCAGCAGTTTGGGTCAGCTGCATGAAAAACTGTTTTTT.